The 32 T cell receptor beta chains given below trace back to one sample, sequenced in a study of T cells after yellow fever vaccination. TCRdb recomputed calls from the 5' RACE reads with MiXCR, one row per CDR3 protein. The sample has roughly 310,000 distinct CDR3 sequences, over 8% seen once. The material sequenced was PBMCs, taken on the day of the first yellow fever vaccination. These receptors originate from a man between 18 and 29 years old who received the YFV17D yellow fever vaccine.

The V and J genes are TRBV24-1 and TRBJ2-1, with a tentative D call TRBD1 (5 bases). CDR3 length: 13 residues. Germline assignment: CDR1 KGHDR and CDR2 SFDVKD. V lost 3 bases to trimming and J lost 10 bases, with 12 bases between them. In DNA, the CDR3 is TGTGCCACCAGTGATGCCCAGGGTAGGGAGCAGTTCTTC. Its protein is CATSDAQGREQFF.

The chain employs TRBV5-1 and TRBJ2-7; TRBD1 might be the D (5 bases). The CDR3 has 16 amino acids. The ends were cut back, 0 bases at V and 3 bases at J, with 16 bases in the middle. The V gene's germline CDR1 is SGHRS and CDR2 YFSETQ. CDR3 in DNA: TGCGCCAGCAGCTTGGTTCCGCAGCAGGGCGGCTACGAGCAGTACTTC. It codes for CASSLVPQQGGYEQYF.

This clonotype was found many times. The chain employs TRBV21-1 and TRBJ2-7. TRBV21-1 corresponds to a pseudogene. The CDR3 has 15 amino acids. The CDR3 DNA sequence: TGTGCCAGCAGCACATCCTACCGGAGCTCCTACGAGCAGTACGTC. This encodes CASSTSYRSSYEQYV.

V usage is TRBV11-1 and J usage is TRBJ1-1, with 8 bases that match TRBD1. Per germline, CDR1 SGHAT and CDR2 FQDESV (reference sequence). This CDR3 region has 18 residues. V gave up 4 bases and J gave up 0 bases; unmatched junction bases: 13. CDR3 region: CASSSVRQGSLMNTEAFF. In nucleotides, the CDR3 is TGTGCCAGCAGCTCCGTCCGACAGGGGTCTTTAATGAACACTGAAGCTTTCTTT. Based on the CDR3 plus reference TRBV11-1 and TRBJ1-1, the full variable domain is EAEVAQSPRYKITEKSQAVAFWCDPISGHATLYWYRQILGQGPELLVQFQDESVVDDSQLPKDRFSAERLKGVDSTLKIQPAELGDSAMYLCASSSVRQGSLMNTEAFFGQGTRLTVV.

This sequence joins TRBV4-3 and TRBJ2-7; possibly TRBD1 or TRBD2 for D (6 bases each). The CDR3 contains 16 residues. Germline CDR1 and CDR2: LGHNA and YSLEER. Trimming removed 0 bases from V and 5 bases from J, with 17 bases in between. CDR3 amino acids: CASSQDIRGTHNEQYF. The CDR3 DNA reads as TGCGCCAGCAGCCAAGATATTCGGGGGACACACAACGAGCAGTACTTC.

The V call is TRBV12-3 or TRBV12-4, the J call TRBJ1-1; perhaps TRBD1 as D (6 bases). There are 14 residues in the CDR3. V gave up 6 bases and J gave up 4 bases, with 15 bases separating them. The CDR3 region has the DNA TGTGCCAGCAGGCCCCTAGGAGGGGGCACTGAAGCTTTCTTT. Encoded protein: CASRPLGGGTEAFF.

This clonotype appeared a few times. The CDR3 reads CASRYLQGSNSPLHF. CDR3 DNA: TGTGCCAGCAGGTACCTACAGGGGTCTAATTCACCCCTCCACTTT. The rearrangement joins TRBV6-5 to TRBJ1-6; 7 positions agree with TRBD1. The CDR3 covers 15 residues. Germline CDR1 and CDR2: MNHEY and SVGAGI. V dropped 6 bases and J dropped 6; count of bases not matched to a gene: 8.

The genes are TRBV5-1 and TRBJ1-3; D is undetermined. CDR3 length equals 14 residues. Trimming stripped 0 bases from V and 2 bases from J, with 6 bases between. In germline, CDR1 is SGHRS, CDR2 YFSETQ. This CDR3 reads CASSLGDAGNTIYF. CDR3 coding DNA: TGCGCCAGCAGCTTGGGAGACGCTGGAAACACCATATATTTT.

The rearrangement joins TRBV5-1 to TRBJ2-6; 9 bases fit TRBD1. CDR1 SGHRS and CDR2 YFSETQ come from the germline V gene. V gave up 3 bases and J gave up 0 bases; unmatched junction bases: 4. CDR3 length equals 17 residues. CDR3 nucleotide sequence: TGCGCCAGCAGCTCGGGACAGGGCCACTCTGGGGCCAACGTCCTGACTTTC. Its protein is CASSSGQGHSGANVLTF.

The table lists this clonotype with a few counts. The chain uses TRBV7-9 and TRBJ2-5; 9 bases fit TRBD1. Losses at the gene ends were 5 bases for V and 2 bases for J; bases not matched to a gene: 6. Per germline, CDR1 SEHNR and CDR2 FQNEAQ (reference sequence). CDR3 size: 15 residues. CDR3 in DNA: TGTGCCAGCAGCCCCCCGGGACAGGGACAAGAGACCCAGTACTTC. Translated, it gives CASSPPGQGQETQYF.

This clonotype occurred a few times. CDR3 loop: CASSPGVGLGNTIYF. The CDR3 nucleotides are TGTGCCAGCAGCCCGGGCGTTGGCCTTGGAAACACCATATATTTT. This chain connects TRBV9 to TRBJ1-3; D remains ambiguous. Germline lookup yields CDR1 SGDLS and CDR2 YYNGEE. The CDR3 covers 15 residues. Trimming pared 4 bases from V and 3 bases from J, leaving 14 bases between.

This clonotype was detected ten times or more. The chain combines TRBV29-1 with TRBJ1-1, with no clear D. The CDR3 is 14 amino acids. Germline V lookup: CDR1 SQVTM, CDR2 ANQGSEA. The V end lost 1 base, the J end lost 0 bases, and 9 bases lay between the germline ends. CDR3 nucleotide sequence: TGCAGCGTTGAAGCGGAGGCCATGAACACTGAAGCTTTCTTT. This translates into CSVEAEAMNTEAFF.

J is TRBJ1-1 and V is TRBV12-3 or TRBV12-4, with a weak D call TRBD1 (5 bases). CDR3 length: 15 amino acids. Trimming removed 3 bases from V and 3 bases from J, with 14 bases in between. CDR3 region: CASSFGGGTYTEAFF. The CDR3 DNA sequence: TGTGCCAGCAGTTTCGGCGGCGGGACTTACACTGAAGCTTTCTTT.

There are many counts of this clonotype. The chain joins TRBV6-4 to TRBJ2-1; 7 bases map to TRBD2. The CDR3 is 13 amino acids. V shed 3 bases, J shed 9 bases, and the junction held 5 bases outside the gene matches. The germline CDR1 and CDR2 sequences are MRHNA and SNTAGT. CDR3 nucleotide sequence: TGTGCCAGCAGTGATACTAGCGTTTCTGAGCAGTTCTTC. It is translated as CASSDTSVSEQFF.

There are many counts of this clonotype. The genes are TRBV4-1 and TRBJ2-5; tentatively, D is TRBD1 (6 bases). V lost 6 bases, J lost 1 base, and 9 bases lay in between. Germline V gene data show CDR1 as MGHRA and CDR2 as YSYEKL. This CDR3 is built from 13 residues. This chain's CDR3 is CASRTGPQETQYF. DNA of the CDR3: TGCGCCAGCAGGACAGGACCCCAAGAGACCCAGTACTTC.

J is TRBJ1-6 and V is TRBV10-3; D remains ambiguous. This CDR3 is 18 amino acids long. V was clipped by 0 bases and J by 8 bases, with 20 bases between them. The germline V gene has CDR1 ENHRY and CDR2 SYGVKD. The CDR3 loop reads CAISESVKGSFSDSPLHF. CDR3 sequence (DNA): TGTGCCATCAGTGAGTCGGTGAAGGGATCATTTTCGGATTCACCCCTCCACTTT.

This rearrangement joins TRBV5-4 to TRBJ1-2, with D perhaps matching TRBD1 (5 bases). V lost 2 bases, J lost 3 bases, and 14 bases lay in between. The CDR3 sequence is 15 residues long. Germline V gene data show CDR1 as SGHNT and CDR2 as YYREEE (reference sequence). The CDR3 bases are TGTGCCAGCAGCTTAGGGGAGGGCAATTACTATGGCTACACCTTC. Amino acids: CASSLGEGNYYGYTF.

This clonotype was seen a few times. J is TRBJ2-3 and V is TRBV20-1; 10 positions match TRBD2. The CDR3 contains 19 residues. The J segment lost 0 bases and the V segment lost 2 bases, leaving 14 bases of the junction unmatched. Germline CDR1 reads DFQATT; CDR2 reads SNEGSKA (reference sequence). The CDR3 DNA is TGCAGTGCTAGATCCGGCAGGCAGAGCGGGGGGGTGAGCACAGATACGCAGTATTTT. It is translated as CSARSGRQSGGVSTDTQYF.

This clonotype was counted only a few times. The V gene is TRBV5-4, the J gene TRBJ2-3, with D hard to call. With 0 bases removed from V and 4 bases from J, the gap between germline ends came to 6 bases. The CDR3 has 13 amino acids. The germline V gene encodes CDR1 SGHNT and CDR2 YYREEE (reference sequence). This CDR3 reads CASSLGSADTQYF. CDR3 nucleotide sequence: TGTGCCAGCAGCTTGGGGTCAGCAGATACGCAGTATTTT.

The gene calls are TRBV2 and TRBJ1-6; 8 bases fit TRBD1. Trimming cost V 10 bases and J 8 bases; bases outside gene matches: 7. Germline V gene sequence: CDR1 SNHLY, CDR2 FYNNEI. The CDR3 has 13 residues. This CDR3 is CATRGTGDSPLHF. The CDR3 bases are TGTGCCACGCGAGGGACAGGCGATTCACCCCTCCACTTT. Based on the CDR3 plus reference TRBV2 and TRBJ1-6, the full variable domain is EPEVTQTPSHQVTQMGQEVILRCVPISNHLYFYWYRQILGQKVEFLVSFYNNEISEKSEIFDDQFSVERPDGSNFTLKIRSTKLEDSAMYFCATRGTGDSPLHFGNGTRLTVT.

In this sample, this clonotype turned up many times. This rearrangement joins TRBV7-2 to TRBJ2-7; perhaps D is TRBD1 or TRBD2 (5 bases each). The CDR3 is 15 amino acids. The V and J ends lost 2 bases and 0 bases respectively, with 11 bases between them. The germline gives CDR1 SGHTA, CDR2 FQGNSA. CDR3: CASSLNPGSSYEQYV. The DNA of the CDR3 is TGTGCCAGCAGCTTAAACCCAGGGAGCTCCTACGAGCAGTACGTC.

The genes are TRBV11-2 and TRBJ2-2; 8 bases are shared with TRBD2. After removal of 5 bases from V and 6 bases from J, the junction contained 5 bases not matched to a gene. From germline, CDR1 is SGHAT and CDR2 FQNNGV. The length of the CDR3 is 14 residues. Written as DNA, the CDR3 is TGTGCCAGCAGCCCTACTAGCGGTTCCGGGGAGCTGTTTTTT. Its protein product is CASSPTSGSGELFF.

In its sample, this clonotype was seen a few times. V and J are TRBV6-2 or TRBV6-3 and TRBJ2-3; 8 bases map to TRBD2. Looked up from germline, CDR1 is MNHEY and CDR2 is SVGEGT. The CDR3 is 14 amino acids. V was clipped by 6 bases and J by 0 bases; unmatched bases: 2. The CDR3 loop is CASSGGDSTDTQYF. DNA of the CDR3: TGTGCCAGCAGCGGGGGGGACAGCACAGATACGCAGTATTTT.

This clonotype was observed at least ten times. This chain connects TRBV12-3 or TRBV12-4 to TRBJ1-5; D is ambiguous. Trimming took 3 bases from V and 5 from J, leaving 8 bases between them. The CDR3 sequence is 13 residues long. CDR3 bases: TGTGCCAGCAGTTTCGTGGAGTATCAGCCCCAGCATTTT. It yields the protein CASSFVEYQPQHF.

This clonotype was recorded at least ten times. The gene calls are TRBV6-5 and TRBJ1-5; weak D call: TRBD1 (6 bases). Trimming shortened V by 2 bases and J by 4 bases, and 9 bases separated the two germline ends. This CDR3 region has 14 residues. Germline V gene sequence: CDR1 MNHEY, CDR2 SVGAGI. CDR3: CASSYSRGNQPQHF. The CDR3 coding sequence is TGTGCCAGCAGTTACAGTAGGGGGAATCAGCCCCAGCATTTT.

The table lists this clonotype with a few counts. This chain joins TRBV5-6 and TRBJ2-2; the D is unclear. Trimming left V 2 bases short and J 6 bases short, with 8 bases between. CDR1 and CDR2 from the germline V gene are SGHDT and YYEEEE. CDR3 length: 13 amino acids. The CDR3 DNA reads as TGTGCCAGCAGCTTTGGTCTCCCCGGGGAGCTGTTTTTT. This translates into CASSFGLPGELFF.

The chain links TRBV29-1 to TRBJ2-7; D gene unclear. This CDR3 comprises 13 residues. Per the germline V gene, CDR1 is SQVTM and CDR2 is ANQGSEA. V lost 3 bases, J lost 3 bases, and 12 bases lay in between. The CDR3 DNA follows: TGCAGCGTTGAGGCTAGGGCAGACTACGAGCAGTACTTC. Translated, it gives CSVEARADYEQYF.

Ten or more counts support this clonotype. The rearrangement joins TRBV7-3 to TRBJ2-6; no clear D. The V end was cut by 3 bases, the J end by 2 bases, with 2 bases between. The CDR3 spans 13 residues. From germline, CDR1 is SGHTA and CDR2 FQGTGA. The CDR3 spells CASSFPGANVLTF. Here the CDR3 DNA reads TGTGCCAGCAGCTTTCCTGGGGCCAACGTCCTGACTTTC.

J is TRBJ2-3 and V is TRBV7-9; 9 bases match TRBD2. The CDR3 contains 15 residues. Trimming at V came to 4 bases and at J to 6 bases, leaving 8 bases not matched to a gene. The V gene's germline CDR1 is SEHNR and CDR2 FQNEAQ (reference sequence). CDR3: CASSYLAGIMDTQYF. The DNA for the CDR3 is TGTGCCAGCAGCTATCTAGCGGGGATCATGGATACGCAGTATTTT.

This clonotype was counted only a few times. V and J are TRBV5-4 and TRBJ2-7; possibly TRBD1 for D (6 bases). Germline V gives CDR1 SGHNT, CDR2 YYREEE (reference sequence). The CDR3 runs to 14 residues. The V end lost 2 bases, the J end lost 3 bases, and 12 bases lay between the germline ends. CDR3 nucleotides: TGTGCCAGCAGCTTTGGTACAGGGAACTACGAGCAGTACGTC. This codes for CASSFGTGNYEQYV.

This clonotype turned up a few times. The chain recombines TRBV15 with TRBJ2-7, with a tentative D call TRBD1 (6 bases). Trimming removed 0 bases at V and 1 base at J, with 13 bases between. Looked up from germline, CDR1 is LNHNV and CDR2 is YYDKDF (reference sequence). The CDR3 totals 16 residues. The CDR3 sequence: CATSRDGTHNSYEQYF. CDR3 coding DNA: TGTGCCACCAGCAGAGACGGGACACATAATTCCTACGAGCAGTACTTC.

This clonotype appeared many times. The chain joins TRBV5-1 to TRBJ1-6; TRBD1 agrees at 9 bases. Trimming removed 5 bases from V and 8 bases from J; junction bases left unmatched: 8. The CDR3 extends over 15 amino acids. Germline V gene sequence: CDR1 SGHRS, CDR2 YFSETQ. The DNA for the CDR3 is TGCGCCAGCAGACTACAGGGGGCGACGGATTCACCCCTCCACTTT. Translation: CASRLQGATDSPLHF.